This TCR beta chain emerged from a study of Ad26.COV2.S vaccination and SARS-CoV-2 variants. About the study: Ad26.COV2.S was injected intramuscularly once or twice, 56 days apart. Study-level points and caveats: Spike-specific TCR breadth was greater after Ad26.COV2.S than placebo. Those who received vaccine or placebo ended up with similar non-spike TCR breadth. Breadth, reportedly substantial, characterized the spike-specific CD8+ and CD4+ T cell responses after vaccination.

Noted treatment: 15 to 20 received Ad26.COV2.S at low or high dose, single or two shots; several received placebo; per-sample allocation not given. The investigators took samples on day 63 after the first vaccine or placebo injection. Sequenced by immunoSEQ multiplex PCR; TCRdb stores in-frame clones only, minus some. Of approximately 350,000 clones in the sample, about nine tenths are singletons; the top ten hold 3.4%. As for this clone: Its antigen is currently unknown.

This CDR3 region has 14 residues. Germline CDR1 and CDR2: MNHEY and SVGAGI. With 9 bases clipped from V and 7 bases from J, the junction kept 13 bases outside the gene matches. The material was peripheral blood, obtained in a trial of Ad26.COV2.S vaccine versus placebo. This chain links TRBV6-5 with TRBJ1-2, with 8 bases matching TRBD1. The clonotype was recovered from a person between 18 and 65 years old who received the Ad26.COV2.S COVID-19 vaccine or a placebo. CDR3 in DNA: TGTGCCAGTACAGGGGGAGGCAGGGGTTTTGGCTACACCTTC. It is translated as CASTGGGRGFGYTF.